The clone carrying this TCR beta chain was picked up many times. Its cognate antigen is unknown. Axillary draining lymph nodes of breast cancer patients supplied the node samples. The data originate from a study of breast tumors, draining lymph nodes, adjacent tissues. TCRdb redid the calling of the multiplex PCR reads with MiXCR, one entry per CDR3 protein. The table has approximately 200,000 distinct CDR3 sequences, around 29% seen once. General observations from the study: Tumor repertoires ranked between lymph nodes and nontumor tissue in diversity, with V and J gene preferences. The data were judged consistent with most tumor T cells coming from lymph node and expanding in tumor. Tumor T cell lymph node origin was a supported hypothesis, not proven. Luminal-like breast cancer showed significantly higher tumor–nontumor repertoire similarity than basal-like.

The sample comprised axillary lymph node tissue. The sequence derives from a female donor with breast cancer. Some clones in this sample may be carry-over from other donors' samples.

Written as DNA, the CDR3 is TGCAGTGCTTCCCGGGGCATCGGGACCAACGAGCAGTACTTC. Amino acids: CSASRGIGTNEQYF. This rearrangement joins TRBV20-1 to TRBJ2-7, with D perhaps matching TRBD1 or TRBD2 (5 bases each). This CDR3 spans 14 amino acids. Germline V CDR1 and CDR2: DFQATT, SNEGSKA (reference sequence). V lost 5 bases and J lost 5, with 19 bases in between.